This TCR beta chain was recorded in a study of monozygotic twins with inflammatory bowel disease. TCRdb reprocessed the 5' RACE reads and keeps a single row for each CDR3 protein, giving no DNA. The sample's table shows about 380,000 distinct CDR3 sequences. On this clonotype itself: Its antigen is still unknown.

Germline lookup yields CDR1 KGHSH and CDR2 LQKENI. This CDR3 region has 16 residues. General study findings and limits: Clonotypes shared with others were fewer in IBD patients than in healthy twins, especially with disease activity.

This clonotype originated in a human donor with ulcerative colitis or Crohn's disease, or a healthy co-twin of an affected twin (not recorded which). The sequenced material came from blood. The chain carries TRBV18 and TRBJ2-1. CDR3 residues: CASSPQTQSSYNEQFF. The variable domain in full, with the rest retrieved from reference TRBV18 and TRBJ2-1, is NAGVMQNPRHLVRRRGQEARLRCSPMKGHSHVYWYRQLPEEGLKFMVYLQKENIIDESGMPKERFSAEFPKEGPSILRIQQVVRGDSAAYFCASSPQTQSSYNEQFFGPGTRLTVL.